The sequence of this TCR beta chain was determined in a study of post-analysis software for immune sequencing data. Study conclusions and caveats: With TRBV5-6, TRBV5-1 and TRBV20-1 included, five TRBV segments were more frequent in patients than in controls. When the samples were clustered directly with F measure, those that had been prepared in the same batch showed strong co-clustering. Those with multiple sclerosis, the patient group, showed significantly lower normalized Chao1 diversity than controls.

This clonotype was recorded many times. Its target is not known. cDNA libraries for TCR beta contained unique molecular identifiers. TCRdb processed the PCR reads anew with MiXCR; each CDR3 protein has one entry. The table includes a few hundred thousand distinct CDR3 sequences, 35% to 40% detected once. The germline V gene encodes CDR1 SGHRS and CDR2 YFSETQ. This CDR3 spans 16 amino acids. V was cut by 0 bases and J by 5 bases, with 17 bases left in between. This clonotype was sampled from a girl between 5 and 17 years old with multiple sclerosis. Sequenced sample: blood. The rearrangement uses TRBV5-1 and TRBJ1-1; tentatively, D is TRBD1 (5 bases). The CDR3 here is CASSLVTGPRRTEAFF. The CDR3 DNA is TGCGCCAGCAGCTTGGTGACGGGACCGAGGAGGACTGAAGCTTTCTTT.